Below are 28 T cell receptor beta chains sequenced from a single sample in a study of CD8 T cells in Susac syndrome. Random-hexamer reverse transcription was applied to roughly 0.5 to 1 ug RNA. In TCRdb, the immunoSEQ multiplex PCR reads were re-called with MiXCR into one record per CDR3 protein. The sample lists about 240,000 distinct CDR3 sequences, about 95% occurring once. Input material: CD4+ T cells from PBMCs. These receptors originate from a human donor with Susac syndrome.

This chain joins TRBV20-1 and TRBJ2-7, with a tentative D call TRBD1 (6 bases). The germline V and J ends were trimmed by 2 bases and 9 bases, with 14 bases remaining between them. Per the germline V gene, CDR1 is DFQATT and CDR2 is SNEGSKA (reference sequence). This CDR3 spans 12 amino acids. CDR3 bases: TGCAGTGCTAGATGGGCGGAGACAGGGCAGTACTTC. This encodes CSARWAETGQYF.

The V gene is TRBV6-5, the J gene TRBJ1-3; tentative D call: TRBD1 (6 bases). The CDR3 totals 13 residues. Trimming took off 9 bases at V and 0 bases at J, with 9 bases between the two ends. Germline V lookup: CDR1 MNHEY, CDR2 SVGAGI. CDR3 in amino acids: CASEDSSGNTIYF. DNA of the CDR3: TGTGCCAGTGAGGACAGCTCTGGAAACACCATATATTTT.

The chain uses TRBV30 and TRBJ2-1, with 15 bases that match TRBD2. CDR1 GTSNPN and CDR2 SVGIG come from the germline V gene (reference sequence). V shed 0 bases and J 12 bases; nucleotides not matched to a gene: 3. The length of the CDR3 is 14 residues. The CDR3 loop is CAWSVGTSGRRQFF. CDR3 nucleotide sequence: TGTGCCTGGAGTGTGGGGACTAGCGGGAGGCGGCAGTTCTTC.

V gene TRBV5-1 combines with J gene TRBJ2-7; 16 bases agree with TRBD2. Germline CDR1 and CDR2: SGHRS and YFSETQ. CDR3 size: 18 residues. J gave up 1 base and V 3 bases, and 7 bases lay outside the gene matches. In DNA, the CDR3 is TGCGCCAGCAGCTGGGCCGGGACTAGCGGGAGGGTTTCCTACGAGCAGTACTTC. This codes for CASSWAGTSGRVSYEQYF.

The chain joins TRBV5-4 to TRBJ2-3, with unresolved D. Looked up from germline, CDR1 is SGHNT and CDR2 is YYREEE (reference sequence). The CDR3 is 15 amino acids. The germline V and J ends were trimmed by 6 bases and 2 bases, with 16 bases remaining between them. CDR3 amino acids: CASTPRTVHTDTQYF. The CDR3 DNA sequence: TGTGCCAGCACTCCTAGAACGGTACACACAGATACGCAGTATTTT.

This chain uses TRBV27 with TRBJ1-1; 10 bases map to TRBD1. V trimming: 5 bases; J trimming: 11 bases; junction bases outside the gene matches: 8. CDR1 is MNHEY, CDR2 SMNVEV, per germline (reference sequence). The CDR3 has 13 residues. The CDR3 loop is CASSPERQGAAFF. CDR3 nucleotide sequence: TGTGCCAGCAGTCCCGAGAGACAGGGGGCCGCTTTCTTT.

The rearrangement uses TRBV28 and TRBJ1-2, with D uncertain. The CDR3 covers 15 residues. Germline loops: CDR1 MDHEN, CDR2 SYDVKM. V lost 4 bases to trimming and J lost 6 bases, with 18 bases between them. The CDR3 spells CASSSQRANTHGYTF. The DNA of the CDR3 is TGTGCCAGCAGTTCCCAGCGGGCCAACACCCATGGCTACACCTTC.

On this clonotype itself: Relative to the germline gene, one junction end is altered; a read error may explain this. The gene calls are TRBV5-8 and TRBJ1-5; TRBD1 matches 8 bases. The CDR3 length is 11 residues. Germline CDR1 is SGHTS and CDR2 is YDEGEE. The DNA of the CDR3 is TGTGCCAGCAGCCGGACAGGGATTTTGGGATTT. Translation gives CASSRTGILGF.

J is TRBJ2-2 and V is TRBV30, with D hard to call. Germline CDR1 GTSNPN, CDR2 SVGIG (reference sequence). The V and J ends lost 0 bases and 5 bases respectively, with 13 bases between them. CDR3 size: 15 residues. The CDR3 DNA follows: TGTGCCTGGAGTGTTGTGGGGTCTAAGACCGGGGAGCTGTTTTTT. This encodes CAWSVVGSKTGELFF.

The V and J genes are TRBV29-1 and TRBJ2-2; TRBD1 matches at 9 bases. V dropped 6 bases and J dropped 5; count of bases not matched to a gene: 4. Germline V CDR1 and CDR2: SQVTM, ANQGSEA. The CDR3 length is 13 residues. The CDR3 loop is CSVGTGRTGELFF. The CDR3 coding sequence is TGCAGCGTCGGGACAGGGAGGACCGGGGAGCTGTTTTTT.

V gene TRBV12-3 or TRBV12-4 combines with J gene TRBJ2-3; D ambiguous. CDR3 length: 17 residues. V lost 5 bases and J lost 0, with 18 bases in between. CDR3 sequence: CASSLSGARASTDTQYF. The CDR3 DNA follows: TGTGCCAGCAGTCTCTCCGGCGCACGAGCTAGCACAGATACGCAGTATTTT.

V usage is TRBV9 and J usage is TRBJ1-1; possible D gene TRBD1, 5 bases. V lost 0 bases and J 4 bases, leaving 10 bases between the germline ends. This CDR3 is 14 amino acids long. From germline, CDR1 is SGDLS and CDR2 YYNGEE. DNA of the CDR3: TGTGCCAGCAGCGTAGACCGAGGGGTCACTGAAGCTTTCTTT. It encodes CASSVDRGVTEAFF.

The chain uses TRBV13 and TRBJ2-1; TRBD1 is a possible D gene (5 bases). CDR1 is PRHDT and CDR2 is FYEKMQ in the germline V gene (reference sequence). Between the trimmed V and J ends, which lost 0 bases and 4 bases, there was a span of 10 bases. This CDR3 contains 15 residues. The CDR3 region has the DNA TGTGCCAGCAGCTTAGGCGACAGAGTATACAATGAGCAGTTCTTC. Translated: CASSLGDRVYNEQFF.

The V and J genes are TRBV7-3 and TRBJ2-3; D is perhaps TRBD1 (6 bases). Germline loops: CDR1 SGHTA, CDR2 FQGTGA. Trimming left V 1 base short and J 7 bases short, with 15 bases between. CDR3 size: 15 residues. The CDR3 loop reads CASSLNMGARNTQYF. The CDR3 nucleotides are TGTGCCAGCAGCTTAAATATGGGGGCCCGAAATACGCAGTATTTT.

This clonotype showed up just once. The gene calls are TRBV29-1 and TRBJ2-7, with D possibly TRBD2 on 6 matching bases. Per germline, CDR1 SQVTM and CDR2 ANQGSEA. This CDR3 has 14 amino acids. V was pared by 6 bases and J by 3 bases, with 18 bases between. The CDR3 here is CSVGLGTSGYEQYF. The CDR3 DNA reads TGCAGCGTCGGTCTTGGGACTTCAGGCTACGAGCAGTACTTC.

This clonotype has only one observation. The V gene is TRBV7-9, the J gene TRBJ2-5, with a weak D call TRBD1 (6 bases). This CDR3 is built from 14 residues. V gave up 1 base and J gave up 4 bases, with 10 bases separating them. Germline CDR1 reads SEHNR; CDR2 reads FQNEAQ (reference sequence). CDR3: CASSLGDTRETQYF. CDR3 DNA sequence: TGTGCCAGCAGCTTAGGGGACACAAGAGAGACCCAGTACTTC.

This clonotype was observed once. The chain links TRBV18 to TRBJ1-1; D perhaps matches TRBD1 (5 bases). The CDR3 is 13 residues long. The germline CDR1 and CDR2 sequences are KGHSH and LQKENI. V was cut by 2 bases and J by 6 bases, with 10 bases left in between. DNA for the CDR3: TGTGCCAGCTCACCAAACTGGGACGCTGAAGCTTTCTTT. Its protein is CASSPNWDAEAFF.

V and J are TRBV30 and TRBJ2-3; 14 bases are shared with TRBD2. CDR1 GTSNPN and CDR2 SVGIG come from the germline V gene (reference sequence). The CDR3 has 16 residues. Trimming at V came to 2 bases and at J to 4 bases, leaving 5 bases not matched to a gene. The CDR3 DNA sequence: TGTGCCTGGAGTTTGGGACTAGCGGGAGCAGCAGATACGCAGTATTTT. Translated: CAWSLGLAGAADTQYF.

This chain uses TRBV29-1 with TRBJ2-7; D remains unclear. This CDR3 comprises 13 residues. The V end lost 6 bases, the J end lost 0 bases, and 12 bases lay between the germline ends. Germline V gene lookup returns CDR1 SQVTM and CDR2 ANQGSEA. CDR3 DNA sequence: TGCAGCGTGCAGGACCGCCGCTCCTACGAGCAGTACTTC. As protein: CSVQDRRSYEQYF.

CDR3 protein: CAWIQFGGRSEQFF. For the CDR3, the DNA is TGTGCCTGGATTCAATTCGGGGGGAGGAGTGAGCAGTTCTTC. This sequence joins TRBV30 and TRBJ2-1; 7 nucleotides line up with TRBD2. This CDR3 has 14 residues. The trim removed 4 bases at V and 9 bases at J, leaving 12 bases unmatched. CDR1 is GTSNPN, CDR2 SVGIG, per germline (reference sequence).

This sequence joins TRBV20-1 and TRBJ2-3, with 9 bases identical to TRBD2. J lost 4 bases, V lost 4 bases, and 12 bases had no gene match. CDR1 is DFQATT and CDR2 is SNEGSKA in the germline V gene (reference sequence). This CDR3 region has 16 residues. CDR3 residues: CSATHPGSGSSDTQYF. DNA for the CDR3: TGCAGTGCTACCCATCCAGGTAGCGGGAGTTCAGATACGCAGTATTTT.

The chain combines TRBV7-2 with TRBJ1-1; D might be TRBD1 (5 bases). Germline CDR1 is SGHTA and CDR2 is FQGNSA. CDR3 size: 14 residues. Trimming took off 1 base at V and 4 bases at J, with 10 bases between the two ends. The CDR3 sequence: CASSLEGFGTEAFF. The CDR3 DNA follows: TGTGCCAGCAGCTTAGAGGGGTTCGGCACTGAAGCTTTCTTT.

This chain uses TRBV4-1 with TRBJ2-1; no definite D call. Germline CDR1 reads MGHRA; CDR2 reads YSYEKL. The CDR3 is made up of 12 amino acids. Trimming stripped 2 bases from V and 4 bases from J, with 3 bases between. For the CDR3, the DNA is TGCGCCAGCAGCCAAAAATACAATGAGCAGTTCTTC. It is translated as CASSQKYNEQFF.

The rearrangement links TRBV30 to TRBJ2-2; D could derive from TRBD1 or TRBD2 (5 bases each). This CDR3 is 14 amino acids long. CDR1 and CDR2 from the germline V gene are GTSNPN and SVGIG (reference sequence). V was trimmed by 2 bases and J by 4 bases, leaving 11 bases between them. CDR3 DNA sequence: TGTGCCTGGAGTCCGGCAGGGACCACCGGGGAGCTGTTTTTT. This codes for CAWSPAGTTGELFF.

The CDR3 DNA follows: TGTGCCAGCTCATACCGCGAGCGGGAGGATCTGCGTACGCAGTATTTT. Amino acid sequence: CASSYREREDLRTQYF. This chain connects TRBV18 to TRBJ2-3; 9 bases line up with TRBD2. J gave up 8 bases and V 5 bases, and 14 bases lay outside the gene matches. Germline CDR1 is KGHSH and CDR2 is LQKENI. The CDR3 is made up of 16 amino acids.

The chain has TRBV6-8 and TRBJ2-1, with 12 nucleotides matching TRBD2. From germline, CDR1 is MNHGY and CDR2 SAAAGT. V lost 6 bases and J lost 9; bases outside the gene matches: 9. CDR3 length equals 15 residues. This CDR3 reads CASRTTSGSRGEQFF. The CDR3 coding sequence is TGTGCCAGCAGAACGACTAGCGGGAGTCGGGGTGAGCAGTTCTTC.

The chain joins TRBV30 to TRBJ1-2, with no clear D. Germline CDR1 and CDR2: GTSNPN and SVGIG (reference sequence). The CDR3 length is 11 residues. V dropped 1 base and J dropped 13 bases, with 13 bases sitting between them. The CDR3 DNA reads TGTGCCTGGAGTGCCCGATTCAGGTCCACCTTC. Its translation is CAWSARFRSTF.

The CDR3 nucleotides read TGTGCCAGCAGCTCGTACAGGGGAAATGGCTACACCTTC. As protein: CASSSYRGNGYTF. V gene TRBV21-1 combines with J gene TRBJ1-2; the DNA was not used to check the table's D call, TRBD1. TRBV21-1 is a pseudogene locus. The CDR3 is 13 amino acids.